Described below is a single T cell receptor (beta chain) sequence and its context. This sample stems from a study of blood T cell repertoires in COVID-19. Seattle cases were enrolled at active infection and followed longitudinally. The table came from immunoSEQ multiplex PCR; TCRdb's copy has only in-frame clones and leaves some out. The sample yields roughly 380,000 clones, around 89% seen once. This TCR came from a woman aged 40 to 50 with COVID-19, enrolled during active disease. Sequenced sample: peripheral blood.

The DNA of the CDR3 is TGTGCCAGCAGATCGGACAGGGCCGGGGAGCTGTTTTTT. This encodes CASRSDRAGELFF. This rearrangement joins TRBV5-6 to TRBJ2-2, with 8 bases fitting TRBD1. Germline V lookup: CDR1 SGHDT, CDR2 YYEEEE. This CDR3 is built from 13 residues. The junction had 3 bases not matched to a gene; V was cut back by 5 bases and J by 6 bases.